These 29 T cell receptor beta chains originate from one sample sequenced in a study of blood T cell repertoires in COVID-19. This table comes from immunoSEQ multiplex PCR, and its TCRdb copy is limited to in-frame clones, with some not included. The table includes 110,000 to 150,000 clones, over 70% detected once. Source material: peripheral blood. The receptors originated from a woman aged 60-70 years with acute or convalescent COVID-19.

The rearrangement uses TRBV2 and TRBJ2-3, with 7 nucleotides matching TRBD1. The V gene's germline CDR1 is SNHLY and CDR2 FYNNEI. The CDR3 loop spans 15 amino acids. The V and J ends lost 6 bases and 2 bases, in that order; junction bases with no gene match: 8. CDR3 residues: CASSATGIDTDTQYF. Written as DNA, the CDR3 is TGTGCCAGCAGCGCGACAGGGATTGACACAGATACGCAGTATTTT.

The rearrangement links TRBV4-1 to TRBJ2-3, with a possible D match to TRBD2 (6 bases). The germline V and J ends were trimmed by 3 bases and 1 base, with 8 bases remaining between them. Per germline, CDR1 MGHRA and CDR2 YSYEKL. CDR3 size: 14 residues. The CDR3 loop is CASSQGEGTDTQYF. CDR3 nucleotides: TGCGCCAGCAGCCAGGGGGAGGGCACAGATACGCAGTATTTT.

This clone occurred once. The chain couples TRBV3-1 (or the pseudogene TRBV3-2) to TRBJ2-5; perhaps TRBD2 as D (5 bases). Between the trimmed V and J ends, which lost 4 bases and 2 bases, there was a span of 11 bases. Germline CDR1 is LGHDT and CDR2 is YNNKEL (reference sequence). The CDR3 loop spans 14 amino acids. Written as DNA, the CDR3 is TGTGCCAGCAGCCGGGGAACTAGGCAAGAGACCCAGTACTTC. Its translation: CASSRGTRQETQYF.

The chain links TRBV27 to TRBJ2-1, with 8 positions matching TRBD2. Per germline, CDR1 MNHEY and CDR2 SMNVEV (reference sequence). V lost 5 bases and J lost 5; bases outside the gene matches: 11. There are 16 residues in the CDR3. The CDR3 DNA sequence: TGTGCCAGCAGTCCGGTCCATAGCGGGACCCACAATGAGCAGTTCTTC. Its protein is CASSPVHSGTHNEQFF.

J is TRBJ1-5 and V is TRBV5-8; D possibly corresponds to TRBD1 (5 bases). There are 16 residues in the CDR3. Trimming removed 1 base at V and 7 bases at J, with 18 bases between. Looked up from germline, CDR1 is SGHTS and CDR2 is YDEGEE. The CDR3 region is CASSLRPRGSRQPQHF. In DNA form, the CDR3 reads TGTGCCAGCAGCTTGAGGCCCCGGGGGTCGAGGCAGCCCCAGCATTTT.

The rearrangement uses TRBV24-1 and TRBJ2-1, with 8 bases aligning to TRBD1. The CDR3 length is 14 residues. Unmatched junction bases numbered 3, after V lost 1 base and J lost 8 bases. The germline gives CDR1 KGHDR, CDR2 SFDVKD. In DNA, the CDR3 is TGTGCCACCAGTGATTTCGGACAGGGCCATGAGCAGTTCTTC. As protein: CATSDFGQGHEQFF.

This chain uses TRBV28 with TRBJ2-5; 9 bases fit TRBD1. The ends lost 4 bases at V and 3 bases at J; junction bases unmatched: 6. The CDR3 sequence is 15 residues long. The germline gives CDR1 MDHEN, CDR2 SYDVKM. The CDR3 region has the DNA TGTGCCAGCAGTTACCCGGGACAGGGCGAAGAGACCCAGTACTTC. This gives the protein CASSYPGQGEETQYF.

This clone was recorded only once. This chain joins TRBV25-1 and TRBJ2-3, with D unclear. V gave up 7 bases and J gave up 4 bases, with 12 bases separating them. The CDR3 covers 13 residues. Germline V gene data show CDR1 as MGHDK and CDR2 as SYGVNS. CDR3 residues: CASIHHAADTQYF. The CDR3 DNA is TGTGCCAGCATCCATCACGCGGCAGATACGCAGTATTTT. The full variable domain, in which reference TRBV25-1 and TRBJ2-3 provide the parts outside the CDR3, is EADIYQTPRYLVIGTGKKITLECSQTMGHDKMYWYQQDPGMELHLIHYSYGVNSTEKGDLSSESTVSRIRTEHFPLTLESARPSHTSQYLCASIHHAADTQYFGPGTRLTVL.

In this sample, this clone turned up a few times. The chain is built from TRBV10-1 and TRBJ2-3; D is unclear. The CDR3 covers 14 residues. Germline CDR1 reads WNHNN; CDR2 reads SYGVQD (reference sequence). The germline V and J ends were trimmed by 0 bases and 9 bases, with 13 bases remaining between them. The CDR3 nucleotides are TGCGCCAGCAGTGAGTCGACTCGGCACCGAACGCAGTATTTT. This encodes CASSESTRHRTQYF.

The CDR3 region has the DNA TGTGCCAGCAGTGAATTAGTCGGCAGGGGGAAGTCTGGAAACACCATATATTTT. This codes for CASSELVGRGKSGNTIYF. The rearrangement uses TRBV6-1 and TRBJ1-3, with 7 bases lining up with TRBD1. The CDR3 is 18 amino acids. Trimming took 2 bases from V and 1 from J; bases not matched to a gene: 11. Germline loops: CDR1 MNHNS, CDR2 SASEGT.

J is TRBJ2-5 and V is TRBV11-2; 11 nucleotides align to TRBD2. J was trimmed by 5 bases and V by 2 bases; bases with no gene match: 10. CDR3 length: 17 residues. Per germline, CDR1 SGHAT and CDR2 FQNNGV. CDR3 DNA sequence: TGTGCCAGCAGCTTAACGGCGACTAGCGGGAATTGGGAGACCCAGTACTTC. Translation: CASSLTATSGNWETQYF.

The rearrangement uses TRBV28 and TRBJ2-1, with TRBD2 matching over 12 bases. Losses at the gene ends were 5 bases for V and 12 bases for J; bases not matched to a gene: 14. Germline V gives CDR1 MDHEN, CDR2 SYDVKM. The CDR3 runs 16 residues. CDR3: CASSPLAGGPDKGQFF. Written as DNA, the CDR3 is TGTGCCAGCAGTCCCCTAGCGGGAGGGCCCGACAAGGGGCAGTTCTTC.

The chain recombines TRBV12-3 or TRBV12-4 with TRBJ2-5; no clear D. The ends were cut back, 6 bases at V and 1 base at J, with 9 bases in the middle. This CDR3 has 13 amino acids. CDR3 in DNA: TGTGCCAGCAGACCCCCCGGCCAAGAGACCCAGTACTTC. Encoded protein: CASRPPGQETQYF.

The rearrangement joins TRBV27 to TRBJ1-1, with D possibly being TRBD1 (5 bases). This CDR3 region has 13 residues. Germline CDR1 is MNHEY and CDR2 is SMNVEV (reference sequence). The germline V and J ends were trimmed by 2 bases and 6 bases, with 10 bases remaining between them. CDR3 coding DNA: TGTGCCAGCAGTTTACTCTGGGGGGCTGAAGCTTTCTTT. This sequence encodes CASSLLWGAEAFF.

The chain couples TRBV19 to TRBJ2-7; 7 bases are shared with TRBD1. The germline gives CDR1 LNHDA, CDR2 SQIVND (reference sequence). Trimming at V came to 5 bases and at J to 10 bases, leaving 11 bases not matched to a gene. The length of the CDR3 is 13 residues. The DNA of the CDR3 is TGTGCCAGTAGTGAGCGACAGGGCCTCTCCCAGTACTTC. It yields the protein CASSERQGLSQYF. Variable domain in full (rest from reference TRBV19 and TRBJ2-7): DGGITQSPKYLFRKEGQNVTLSCEQNLNHDAMYWYRQDPGQGLRLIYYSQIVNDFQKGDIAEGYSVSREKKESFPLTVTSAQKNPTAFYLCASSERQGLSQYFGPGTRLTVT.

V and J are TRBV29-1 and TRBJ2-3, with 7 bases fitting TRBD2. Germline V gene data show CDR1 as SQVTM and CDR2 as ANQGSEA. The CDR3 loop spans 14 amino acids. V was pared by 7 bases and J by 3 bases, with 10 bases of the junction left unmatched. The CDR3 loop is CSAGGGSGTDTQYF. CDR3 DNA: TGCAGCGCAGGTGGCGGGAGTGGGACAGATACGCAGTATTTT.

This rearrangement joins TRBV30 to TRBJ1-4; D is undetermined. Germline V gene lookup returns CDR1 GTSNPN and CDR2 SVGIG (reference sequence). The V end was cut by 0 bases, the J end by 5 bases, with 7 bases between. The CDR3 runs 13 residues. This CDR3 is CAWSVIRNEKLFF. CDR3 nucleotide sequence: TGTGCCTGGAGTGTAATCAGGAATGAAAAACTGTTTTTT. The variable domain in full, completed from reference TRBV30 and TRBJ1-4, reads SQTIHQWPATLVQPVGSPLSLECTVEGTSNPNLYWYRQAAGRGLQLLFYSVGIGQISSEVPQNLSASRPQDRQFILSSKKLLLSDSGFYLCAWSVIRNEKLFFGSGTQLSVL.

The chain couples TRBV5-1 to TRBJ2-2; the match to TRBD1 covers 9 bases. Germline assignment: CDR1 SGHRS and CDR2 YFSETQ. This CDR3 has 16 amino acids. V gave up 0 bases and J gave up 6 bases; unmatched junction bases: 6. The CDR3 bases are TGCGCCAGCAGCTTGGCCCTGGGACAGGGCCCCGGGGAGCTGTTTTTT. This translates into CASSLALGQGPGELFF.

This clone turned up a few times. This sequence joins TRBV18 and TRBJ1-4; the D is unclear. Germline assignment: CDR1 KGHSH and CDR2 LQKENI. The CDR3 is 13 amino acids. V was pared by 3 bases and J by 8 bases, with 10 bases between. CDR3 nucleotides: TGTGCCAGCTCACCCTCGGGGAGCGAAAAACTGTTTTTT. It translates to CASSPSGSEKLFF.

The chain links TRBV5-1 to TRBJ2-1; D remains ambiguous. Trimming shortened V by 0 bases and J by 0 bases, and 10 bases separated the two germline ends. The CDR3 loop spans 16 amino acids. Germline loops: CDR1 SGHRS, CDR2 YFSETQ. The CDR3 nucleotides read TGCGCCAGCAGCTTGGTTCGCTATAGCTCCTACAATGAGCAGTTCTTC. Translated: CASSLVRYSSYNEQFF.

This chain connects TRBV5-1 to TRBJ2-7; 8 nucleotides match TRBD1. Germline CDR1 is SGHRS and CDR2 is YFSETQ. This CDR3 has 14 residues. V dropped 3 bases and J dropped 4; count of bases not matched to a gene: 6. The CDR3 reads CASSSRQGKYEQYF. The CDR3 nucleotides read TGCGCCAGCAGCTCCCGACAGGGGAAATACGAGCAGTACTTC.

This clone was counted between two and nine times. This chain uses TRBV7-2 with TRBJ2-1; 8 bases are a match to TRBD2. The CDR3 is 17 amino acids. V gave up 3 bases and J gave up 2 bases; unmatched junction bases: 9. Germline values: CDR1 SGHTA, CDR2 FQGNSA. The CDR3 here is CASSFGASGSPYNEQFF. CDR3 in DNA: TGTGCCAGCAGCTTCGGAGCTAGCGGGTCACCCTACAATGAGCAGTTCTTC.

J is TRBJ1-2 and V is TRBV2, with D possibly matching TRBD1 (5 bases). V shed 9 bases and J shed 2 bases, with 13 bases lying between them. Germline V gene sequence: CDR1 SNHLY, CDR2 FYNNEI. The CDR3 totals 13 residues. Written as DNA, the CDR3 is TGTGCCAGTAAGGGTCCAGGGAACTATGGCTACACCTTC. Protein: CASKGPGNYGYTF.

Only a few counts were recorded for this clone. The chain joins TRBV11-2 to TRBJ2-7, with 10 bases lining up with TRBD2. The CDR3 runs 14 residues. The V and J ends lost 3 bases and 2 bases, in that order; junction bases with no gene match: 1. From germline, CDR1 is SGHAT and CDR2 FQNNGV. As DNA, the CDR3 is TGTGCCAGCAGCTTCAGCGGGAGGGCCTACGAGCAGTACTTC. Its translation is CASSFSGRAYEQYF.

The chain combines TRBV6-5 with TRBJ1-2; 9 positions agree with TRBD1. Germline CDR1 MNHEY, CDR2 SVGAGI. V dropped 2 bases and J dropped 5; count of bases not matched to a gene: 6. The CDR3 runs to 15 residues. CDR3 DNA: TGTGCCAGCAGTTACCTTCCGGGACAGGGTTATGGCTACACCTTC. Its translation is CASSYLPGQGYGYTF.

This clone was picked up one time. CDR3 sequence reads: CASRTDRYTEAFF. DNA for the CDR3: TGTGCCAGCAGAACGGACAGATACACTGAAGCTTTCTTT. This chain connects TRBV6-5 to TRBJ1-1, with D possibly matching TRBD1 (6 bases). Trimming pared 6 bases from V and 3 bases from J, leaving 11 bases between. Germline CDR1 is MNHEY and CDR2 is SVGAGI. This CDR3 is 13 amino acids long.

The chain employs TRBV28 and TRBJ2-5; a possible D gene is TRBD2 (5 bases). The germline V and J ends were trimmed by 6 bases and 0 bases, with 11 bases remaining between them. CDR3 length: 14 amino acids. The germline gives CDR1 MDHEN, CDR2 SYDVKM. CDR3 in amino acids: CASRSPGNQETQYF. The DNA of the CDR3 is TGTGCCAGCAGATCCCCGGGGAACCAAGAGACCCAGTACTTC.

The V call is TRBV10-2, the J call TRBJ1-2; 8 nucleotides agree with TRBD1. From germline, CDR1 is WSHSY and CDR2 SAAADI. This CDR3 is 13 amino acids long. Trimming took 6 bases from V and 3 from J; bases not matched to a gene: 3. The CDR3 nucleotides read TGCGCCAGCAGCCCAGGGGGCGACTATGGCTACACCTTC. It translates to CASSPGGDYGYTF.

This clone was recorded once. CDR3: CAISGIPDRGGDGYTF. For the CDR3, the DNA is TGTGCCATCAGTGGAATCCCGGACAGGGGGGGTGATGGCTACACCTTC. This chain connects TRBV10-3 to TRBJ1-2; 10 nucleotides line up with TRBD1. The junction had 11 bases not matched to a gene; V was cut back by 4 bases and J by 6 bases. Germline V lookup: CDR1 ENHRY, CDR2 SYGVKD. CDR3 size: 16 residues.